Included here is one TCR beta chain sequence, with context. The donor group consisted entirely of healthy Caucasians. The CDR3 length is 14 residues. Germline V gives CDR1 LGHDT, CDR2 YNNKEL (reference sequence). Trimming removed 5 bases from V and 2 bases from J, with 11 bases in between. The data are from a study of identical twins. With template switching, a universal primer site was added, and the cDNA carried unique molecular identifiers. A single record per CDR3 protein comes from TCRdb applying MiXCR to the 5' RACE reads. In the table there are 1.5 million to 2 million distinct CDR3 sequences, less than 35% of which are singletons.

Sequencing used cord blood. This TCR derives from a newborn girl in good health. The chain combines TRBV3-1 with TRBJ2-3; D is possibly TRBD1 or TRBD2 (5 bases each). The chain's CDR3 is CASSGDLSTDTQYF. The DNA for the CDR3 is TGTGCCAGCAGCGGGGACCTATCCACAGATACGCAGTATTTT.